This TCR beta chain was identified during a study of T cells in Graves' hyperthyroidism and ophthalmopathy. TCR beta CDR3 sequences were amplified from RNA transcripts. Researchers ran a first-round RT-PCR on the TCR CDR3 using the HTBI primer set. TCRdb itself ran the multiplex PCR reads through MiXCR, one entry per CDR3 protein. Of about 570,000 distinct CDR3 sequences detected, around 46% appear once; the ten largest clones hold roughly 19%. Germline V gives CDR1 SEHNR, CDR2 FQNEAQ (reference sequence). Trimming removed 5 bases from V and 8 bases from J, with 15 bases in between. The CDR3 consists of 13 residues. Study findings and constraints: A 13 V-J model separated ophthalmopathy from stable hyperthyroidism. Blood shared most expanded thyroid clonotypes above 0.001. Onset of ophthalmopathy came a median around 7.1 months after the model predicted it.

Exclusions: uncontrolled infection, other autoimmune disease, pregnancy, lactation. Regarding this clonotype: Its specificity is not known.

This chain uses TRBV7-9 with TRBJ1-2; D gene ambiguous. The sequence was obtained from an adult woman with Graves' disease, either hyperthyroidism or ophthalmopathy (not recorded which). Sequenced material: peripheral blood or thyroid tissue (not recorded which). Here the CDR3 DNA reads TGTGCCAGCAGCCATGAATCTACCAGGGGCTACACCTTC. As protein: CASSHESTRGYTF.